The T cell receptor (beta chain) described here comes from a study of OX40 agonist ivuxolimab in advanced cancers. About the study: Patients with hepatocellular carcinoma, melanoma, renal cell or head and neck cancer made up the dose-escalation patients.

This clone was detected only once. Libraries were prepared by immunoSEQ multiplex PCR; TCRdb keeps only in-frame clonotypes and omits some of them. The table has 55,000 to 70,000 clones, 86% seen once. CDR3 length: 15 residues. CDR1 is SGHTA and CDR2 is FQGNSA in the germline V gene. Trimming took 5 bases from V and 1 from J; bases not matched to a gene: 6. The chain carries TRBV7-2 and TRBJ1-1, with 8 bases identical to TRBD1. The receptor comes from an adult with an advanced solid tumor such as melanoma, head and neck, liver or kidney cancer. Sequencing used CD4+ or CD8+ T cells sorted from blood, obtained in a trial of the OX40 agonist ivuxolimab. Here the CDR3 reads CASSPDRDRNTEAFF. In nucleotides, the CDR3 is TGTGCCAGCAGCCCGGACAGGGACCGGAACACTGAAGCTTTCTTT.